The 9 T cell receptor beta chains below were found in one sample sequenced in a study of human T cells and chemical hapten exposure. TCRdb ran MiXCR on the RACE reads and lists one entry per CDR3 protein. The sample has about 120,000 distinct CDR3 sequences, roughly 12% seen once. The time point is: pre-sensitization, week 0. Stated treatment: therapeutic diphenylcyclopropenone sensitization with weekly scalp DPC. This material consisted of whole blood, taken in connection with sensitization to the hapten diphenylcyclopropenone (DPC). These receptors were obtained from a woman younger than 35 with alopecia areata. Some clones in this sample may be carry-over from other donors' samples.

This sequence joins TRBV6-2 or TRBV6-3 and TRBJ2-1, with D possibly matching TRBD1 (6 bases). With 7 bases removed from V and 7 bases from J, the gap between germline ends came to 14 bases. This CDR3 comprises 13 residues. CDR1 and CDR2 from the germline V gene are MNHEY and SVGEGT. DNA for the CDR3: TGTGCCAGCAACGATTACAGGGAAAATGAGCAGTTCTTC. It specifies CASNDYRENEQFF.

J is TRBJ2-5 and V is TRBV12-3 or TRBV12-4; the D is unclear. The CDR3 consists of 14 residues. The germline V and J ends were trimmed by 3 bases and 4 bases, with 12 bases remaining between them. CDR3 sequence (DNA): TGTGCCAGCAGTTTTATGGTCGTTGGAGAGACCCAGTACTTC. Its protein is CASSFMVVGETQYF.

The J gene is TRBJ1-1, the V gene TRBV11-2, with D maybe TRBD1 (5 bases). Trimming shortened V by 5 bases and J by 6 bases, and 19 bases separated the two germline ends. CDR1 is SGHAT, CDR2 FQNNGV, per germline. CDR3 length: 15 amino acids. Written as DNA, the CDR3 is TGTGCCAGCAGCCTAGGCGACAGATCGAAGGCTGAAGCTTTCTTT. It encodes CASSLGDRSKAEAFF. Full variable domain (rest looked up from reference TRBV11-2 and TRBJ1-1): EAGVAQSPRYKIIEKRQSVAFWCNPISGHATLYWYQQILGQGPKLLIQFQNNGVVDDSQLPKDRFSAERLKGVDSTLKIQPAKLEDSAVYLCASSLGDRSKAEAFFGQGTRLTVV.

This clonotype has ten or more counts. The chain carries TRBV28 and TRBJ2-3; 16 nucleotides align to TRBD2. There are 20 residues in the CDR3. Germline CDR1 and CDR2: MDHEN and SYDVKM. Unmatched junction bases numbered 18, after V lost 6 bases and J lost 6 bases. CDR3 sequence reads: CASSPRGLAGGSGTRDTQYF. CDR3 in DNA: TGTGCCAGCAGCCCCCGGGGACTAGCGGGGGGGTCCGGGACGCGCGATACGCAGTATTTT.

On this clonotype: Mismatch with germline at one junction end may stem from a read error. The chain carries TRBV4-3 and TRBJ2-7, with D tentatively TRBD2 (5 bases). The CDR3 is 10 residues long. Germline V lookup: CDR1 LGHNA, CDR2 YSLEER. The CDR3 DNA sequence: TGCGCCAGCAGCCAAGATAGAGGGCGCTTC. Amino acid sequence: CASSQDRGRF.

This chain joins TRBV13 and TRBJ1-5, with 7 bases lining up with TRBD1. CDR1 is PRHDT, CDR2 FYEKMQ, per germline (reference sequence). The CDR3 sequence is 16 residues long. V was pared by 4 bases and J by 3 bases, with 9 bases of the junction left unmatched. This chain's CDR3 is CASSSSGTDPNQPQHF. DNA for the CDR3: TGTGCCAGCAGCTCGTCCGGGACAGATCCCAATCAGCCCCAGCATTTT.

The V and J genes are TRBV12-3 or TRBV12-4 and TRBJ1-5; tentatively, D is TRBD1 (6 bases). The V gene lost 6 bases and the J gene lost 9 bases, with 15 bases spanning the gap. The CDR3 runs to 13 residues. CDR3 sequence: CASSRGGPRPQHF. The CDR3 region has the DNA TGTGCCAGCAGCAGGGGAGGGCCACGGCCCCAGCATTTT.

The V call is TRBV28, the J call TRBJ1-5; 7 bases agree with TRBD1. The ends lost 6 bases at V and 6 bases at J; junction bases unmatched: 8. Per the germline V gene, CDR1 is MDHEN and CDR2 is SYDVKM. The CDR3 runs 14 residues. CDR3 region: CASRGGGLGQPQHF. CDR3 in DNA: TGTGCCAGCAGGGGAGGGGGCCTAGGTCAGCCCCAGCATTTT.

The sample holds a few counts of this clonotype. The chain uses TRBV20-1 and TRBJ2-7, with 7 positions matching TRBD2. The CDR3 runs 13 residues. The germline gives CDR1 DFQATT, CDR2 SNEGSKA (reference sequence). The junction had 2 bases not matched to a gene; V was cut back by 3 bases and J by 0 bases. The CDR3 protein is CSASRGSSYEQYF. CDR3 in DNA: TGCAGTGCTAGTCGCGGGAGCTCCTACGAGCAGTACTTC.